Detailed here is one T cell receptor (beta chain). Its antigen is unknown. The J segment lost 6 bases and the V segment lost 5 bases, leaving 5 bases of the junction unmatched. The CDR3 has 13 amino acids. The V gene's germline CDR1 is WSHSY and CDR2 SAAADI. Repertoires were generated with immunoSEQ multiplex PCR, while TCRdb's copy carries only in-frame clones and drops some. The data hold roughly 180,000 clones, with about 90% observed a single time. The data stem from a study of T cell responses to AZD1222 COVID-19 vaccine. Whole-study findings and limits: Females made up more of the donors, who were largely white British, and clonal diversity may have come out too low. Unmutated variant regions are reportedly targeted by nearly half of spike-specific TCRs.

This sequence joins TRBV10-2 and TRBJ1-2; 8 nucleotides match TRBD1. This sequence originates from an adult in good health. The source was peripheral blood, collected on day 0 of AZD1222 vaccination. The DNA for the CDR3 is TGCGCCAGCAGTCCAGGGGGCGCGAATGGCTACACCTTC. Translating it yields CASSPGGANGYTF.